This T cell receptor (beta chain) is from a study of beta chain features in type 1 diabetes. Study context: Healthy donors, compared against patients, showed similar age, gender and cell yields. General study results and limits: Fewer insertions but more deletions were seen at VDJ junctions in type 1 diabetes patients.

V lost 0 bases, J lost 3 bases, and 10 bases lay in between. Germline values: CDR1 SGHRS, CDR2 YFSETQ. The CDR3 extends over 15 amino acids. Expressed TCRB transcripts were sequenced after all isolated RNA was converted to cDNA. The assay was immunoSEQ multiplex PCR, and TCRdb's table has in-frame clones only and misses some. The sample contains almost 250,000 clones, less than 15% of which appear only once. As concerns this clone: Antigen specificity is unknown.

Sequencing input: naive CD4+ T cells from blood. V usage is TRBV5-1 and J usage is TRBJ2-1, with D possibly being TRBD2 (5 bases). This receptor was obtained from a woman in her thirties or forties in good health. The CDR3 here is CASSLGVGIYNEQFF. The CDR3 nucleotides read TGCGCCAGCAGCTTGGGCGTCGGGATCTACAATGAGCAGTTCTTC.